Presented here are 4 T cell receptor beta chains from one specimen sequenced in a study of shared clonotypes between healthy human individuals. This table comes from immunoSEQ multiplex PCR, and its TCRdb copy is limited to in-frame clones, with some not included. This sample has some 2 million clones, with 85% to 95% found just once. The specimen was naive CD4+ T cells sorted from blood. The subset denotes: CD45RA+ positively selected. Receptors originate from a man younger than 35 in good health.

This CDR3 reads CASSYSTWGAHEQYF. CDR3 coding DNA: TGTGCCAGCAGTTACTCGACGTGGGGGGCCCACGAGCAGTACTTC. The rearrangement joins TRBV6-5 to TRBJ2-7; D may correspond to TRBD1 or TRBD2 (6 bases each). Trimming took 0 bases from V and 5 from J, leaving 14 bases between them. Germline values: CDR1 MNHEY, CDR2 SVGAGI. The CDR3 covers 15 residues.

This chain connects TRBV7-2 to TRBJ1-2; no clear D. This CDR3 contains 13 residues. The germline V gene encodes CDR1 SGHTA and CDR2 FQGNSA. With 1 base removed from V and 4 bases from J, the gap between germline ends came to 7 bases. The CDR3 DNA is TGTGCCAGCAGCTTAGGGGCTGTCTATGGCTACACCTTC. It translates to CASSLGAVYGYTF.

CDR3 loop: CATSRDRAGNTIYF. The DNA for the CDR3 is TGTGCCACCAGCAGAGATCGAGCCGGAAACACCATATATTTT. The J gene is TRBJ1-3, the V gene TRBV15; the D is unclear. The V gene lost 0 bases and the J gene lost 4 bases, with 7 bases spanning the gap. The germline V gene encodes CDR1 LNHNV and CDR2 YYDKDF (reference sequence). The CDR3 extends over 14 amino acids.

The gene calls are TRBV30 and TRBJ1-1, with D maybe TRBD1 (5 bases). Per the germline V gene, CDR1 is GTSNPN and CDR2 is SVGIG (reference sequence). The CDR3 spans 14 residues. V was clipped by 2 bases and J by 3 bases, with 13 bases between them. The CDR3 region has the DNA TGTGCCTGGAGTCAAGCCGGGACCCACACTGAAGCTTTCTTT. Its translation is CAWSQAGTHTEAFF.